This record covers a single T cell receptor beta chain. Its matching antigen is unknown. Only in-frame clones appear in the TCRdb table, and some are missing; sequencing was by immunoSEQ multiplex PCR. The table records tens of thousands of clones, around 87% of them present only once. These data come from a study of identifying expanded T cells in peripheral blood. Study results and limitations: Variance in clone template counts between approximately 2-week samples significantly increased with total template count across all healthy donors. Differentially abundant clones: around 1.2 between replicates, 15 to 17 at approximately 13 days, roughly 18 at four.

The CDR3 has 15 residues. Trimming at V came to 4 bases and at J to 5 bases, leaving 8 bases not matched to a gene. Germline loops: CDR1 SGHNT, CDR2 YYREEE (reference sequence). No infections or other immune events were documented during collection. The chain joins TRBV5-4 to TRBJ2-2; 7 bases map to TRBD1. The receptor was isolated from a person between 18 and 75 years old in good health. Sequenced: blood. The CDR3 spells CASSGTGEPTGELFF. CDR3 sequence (DNA): TGTGCCAGCAGCGGCACAGGGGAACCAACCGGGGAGCTGTTTTTT.